A single sample gave rise to the 31 T cell receptor beta chains below, sequenced in a study of OX40 agonist ivuxolimab in advanced cancers. Produced via immunoSEQ multiplex PCR; TCRdb's table is partial and in-frame only. The data contain about 70,000 clones, over 70% of them singletons. The material sequenced was CD4+ or CD8+ T cells sorted from blood, taken in a trial of the OX40 agonist ivuxolimab. These receptors all come from an adult with an advanced solid tumor such as melanoma, head and neck, liver or kidney cancer.

This chain connects TRBV11-2 to TRBJ2-2; D remains ambiguous. V was clipped by 0 bases and J by 2 bases, with 10 bases between them. Per the germline V gene, CDR1 is SGHAT and CDR2 is FQNNGV. This CDR3 has 16 amino acids. The CDR3 DNA follows: TGTGCCAGCAGCTTAGAGATCGGCAGAAACACCGGGGAGCTGTTTTTT. Amino acid sequence: CASSLEIGRNTGELFF.

This chain uses TRBV5-5 with TRBJ1-2; the D gene is possibly TRBD1 (6 bases). CDR1 is SGHKS and CDR2 is YYEKEE in the germline V gene (reference sequence). The length of the CDR3 is 16 residues. V was cut by 0 bases and J by 7 bases, with 19 bases left in between. CDR3 region: CASSLGLDGQGLGYTF. For the CDR3, the DNA is TGTGCCAGCAGCTTGGGGTTGGACGGGCAGGGGCTTGGCTACACCTTC. The whole variable domain, remainder taken from reference TRBV5-5 and TRBJ1-2, is DAGVTQSPTHLIKTRGQQVTLRCSPISGHKSVSWYQQVLGQGPQFIFQYYEKEERGRGNFPDRFSARQFPNYSSELNVNALLLGDSALYLCASSLGLDGQGLGYTFGSGTRLTVV.

The chain couples TRBV29-1 to TRBJ2-1, with 7 bases that match TRBD2. CDR1 is SQVTM and CDR2 is ANQGSEA in the germline V gene. This CDR3 spans 13 amino acids. Trimming cost V 4 bases and J 7 bases; bases outside gene matches: 7. CDR3 sequence reads: CSVAGGSINEQFF. CDR3 in DNA: TGCAGCGTTGCCGGGGGGAGTATAAATGAGCAGTTCTTC.

Only one count was recorded for this clone. The CDR3: CASSSPGGGTEAFF. CDR3 nucleotides: TGTGCCAGCAGCTCCCCAGGGGGAGGAACTGAAGCTTTCTTT. The chain couples TRBV7-9 to TRBJ1-1; the match to TRBD1 covers 7 bases. The CDR3 extends over 14 amino acids. Germline V gives CDR1 SEHNR, CDR2 FQNEAQ (reference sequence). Trimming removed 4 bases from V and 5 bases from J; junction bases left unmatched: 7.

V gene TRBV5-1 combines with J gene TRBJ2-1; 8 nucleotides line up with TRBD2. CDR1 and CDR2 (germline): SGHRS, YFSETQ. After removal of 0 bases from V and 5 bases from J, the junction contained 1 base not matched to a gene. The CDR3 spans 14 residues. CDR3 nucleotides: TGCGCCAGCAGCTTGGCGGGGGGGCACAATGAGCAGTTCTTC. Translation gives CASSLAGGHNEQFF.

This rearrangement joins TRBV6-6 to TRBJ2-7; 7 bases align to TRBD2. Germline-derived CDR1 and CDR2 are MNHNY and SVGAGI (reference sequence). CDR3 length: 13 amino acids. V dropped 7 bases and J dropped 2; count of bases not matched to a gene: 5. CDR3 loop: CASTGAGTYEQYF. DNA for the CDR3: TGTGCCAGCACGGGAGCGGGGACCTACGAGCAGTACTTC.

This clone was observed once. This rearrangement joins TRBV4-1 to TRBJ2-7; D is unresolved. The germline CDR1 and CDR2 sequences are MGHRA and YSYEKL. This CDR3 has 18 residues. V dropped 0 bases and J dropped 0 bases, with 18 bases sitting between them. This CDR3 reads CASSQDSNPPGNSYEQYF. The CDR3 DNA reads as TGCGCCAGCAGCCAAGATTCAAATCCCCCAGGAAACTCCTACGAGCAGTACTTC.

The gene calls are TRBV5-1 and TRBJ1-1, with unresolved D. Germline V CDR1 and CDR2: SGHRS, YFSETQ. V lost 1 base, J lost 1 base, and 14 bases lay in between. This CDR3 comprises 16 residues. Written as DNA, the CDR3 is TGCGCCAGCAGCTTGCTACAGATGGACGGGAACACTGAAGCTTTCTTT. It specifies CASSLLQMDGNTEAFF.

V usage is TRBV4-3 and J usage is TRBJ2-7, with a tentative D call TRBD2 (6 bases). This CDR3 has 17 amino acids. Germline CDR1 is LGHNA and CDR2 is YSLEER. Trimming cost V 0 bases and J 4 bases, with 19 bases left between them. The CDR3 here is CASSQDFKEGTRYEQYF. For the CDR3, the DNA is TGCGCCAGCAGCCAAGATTTTAAGGAGGGGACCCGTTACGAGCAGTACTTC.

The V gene is TRBV5-4, the J gene TRBJ2-1, with 7 bases that match TRBD1. This CDR3 spans 13 amino acids. Trimming cost V 0 bases and J 10 bases; bases outside gene matches: 4. CDR1 is SGHNT, CDR2 YYREEE, per germline (reference sequence). CDR3 sequence: CASSLGQGVEQFF. The DNA of the CDR3 is TGTGCCAGCAGCTTGGGACAGGGCGTAGAGCAGTTCTTC.

This clone was seen more than once but under ten times. The chain is built from TRBV21-1 and TRBJ1-1. TRBV21-1 counts as a pseudogene. The CDR3 consists of 15 residues. CDR3 nucleotide sequence: TGTGCCAGCAGCAAAGCTCTCAGATGTCGGGCTGAAGCTTTCTTT. Protein: CASSKALRCRAEAFF.

The V and J genes are TRBV11-2 and TRBJ2-5; the match to TRBD2 covers 8 bases. V lost 8 bases and J lost 5; bases outside the gene matches: 13. Germline-derived CDR1 and CDR2 are SGHAT and FQNNGV. The CDR3 is 15 amino acids. The CDR3 protein is CASLSGAGGIETQYF. CDR3 bases: TGTGCCAGCCTCAGCGGGGCGGGGGGTATTGAGACCCAGTACTTC.

As regards this clone: The junction shows a germline mismatch at one end, possibly a read error. The rearrangement links TRBV19 to TRBJ2-1; D is unclear. CDR1 and CDR2 from the germline V gene are LNHDA and SQIVND (reference sequence). The CDR3 runs to 16 residues. The CDR3 bases are TGTGCCAGCAGTAGTTCCCCGGGCCCTCCCCCATCCGAGCAGTTCTTC. It is translated as CASSSSPGPPPSEQFF.

V and J are TRBV5-1 and TRBJ2-2; a weak D match, TRBD2 (6 bases). Trimming took 1 base from V and 0 from J, leaving 13 bases between them. Germline V gene lookup returns CDR1 SGHRS and CDR2 YFSETQ. The CDR3 totals 17 residues. The chain's CDR3 is CASSLNIRGTNTGELFF. CDR3 sequence (DNA): TGCGCCAGCAGCTTGAATATCCGGGGGACGAACACCGGGGAGCTGTTTTTT.

V gene TRBV4-3 combines with J gene TRBJ2-3, with D possibly called TRBD1 or TRBD2 (6 bases each). Germline values: CDR1 LGHNA, CDR2 YSLEER. Trimming took 1 base from V and 0 from J, leaving 11 bases between them. This CDR3 comprises 16 residues. CDR3 region: CASSQVQGTSTDTQYF. The CDR3 bases are TGCGCCAGCAGCCAAGTTCAGGGGACTAGCACAGATACGCAGTATTTT.

The rearrangement joins TRBV7-9 to TRBJ2-6; 9 positions match TRBD1. V lost 5 bases, J lost 1 base, and 3 bases stayed unmatched. CDR3 length: 16 amino acids. Germline V lookup: CDR1 SEHNR, CDR2 FQNEAQ (reference sequence). CDR3 residues: CASSKTGGSGANVLTF. In DNA, the CDR3 is TGTGCCAGCAGCAAGACAGGGGGGTCTGGGGCCAACGTCCTGACTTTC.

The count of this clone is one. The chain combines TRBV6-6 with TRBJ2-6; D is ambiguous. Germline loops: CDR1 MNHNY, CDR2 SVGAGI (reference sequence). The V gene lost 8 bases and the J gene lost 0 bases, with 8 bases spanning the gap. This CDR3 has 14 residues. CDR3 region: CASQQPSGANVLTF. The CDR3 coding sequence is TGTGCCAGCCAACAGCCCTCTGGGGCCAACGTCCTGACTTTC.

The J gene is TRBJ1-2, the V gene TRBV7-8; D may be TRBD1 (6 bases). Germline V gene data show CDR1 as SGHVS and CDR2 as FQNEAQ. Trimming stripped 5 bases from V and 6 bases from J, with 16 bases between. The CDR3 has 14 residues. CDR3 DNA: TGTGCCAGCAGCCCAACCGACAGGCGAGATGGCTACACCTTC. Encoded protein: CASSPTDRRDGYTF.

The chain combines TRBV7-2 with TRBJ1-4; TRBD1 is a possible D gene (5 bases). Trimming removed 2 bases at V and 3 bases at J, with 13 bases between. The CDR3 is 16 amino acids. The germline CDR1 and CDR2 sequences are SGHTA and FQGNSA. The CDR3 loop reads CASSLRGGAANEKLFF. In nucleotides, the CDR3 is TGTGCCAGCAGCTTAAGGGGCGGTGCGGCTAATGAAAAACTGTTTTTT.

The CDR3 DNA follows: TGTGCCAGCAGTGACTCGGGGTTGGATACGCAGTATTTT. As protein: CASSDSGLDTQYF. The genes are TRBV6-4 and TRBJ2-3, with D hard to call. Trimming removed 0 bases from V and 6 bases from J, with 7 bases in between. CDR1 MRHNA and CDR2 SNTAGT come from the germline V gene. CDR3 length: 13 residues.

This chain connects TRBV4-1 to TRBJ2-5, with 8 bases identical to TRBD2. The CDR3 consists of 12 residues. J was trimmed by 9 bases and V by 8 bases; bases with no gene match: 8. Germline V gene data show CDR1 as MGHRA and CDR2 as YSYEKL. The CDR3 here is CASSRGLGAQYF. The CDR3 DNA reads TGCGCCAGCTCCCGGGGACTAGGGGCCCAGTACTTC.

This clone was picked up a small number of times. The V gene is TRBV7-6, the J gene TRBJ2-6; D is unresolved. The germline V gene encodes CDR1 SGHVS and CDR2 FNYEAQ. The length of the CDR3 is 14 residues. Trimming stripped 5 bases from V and 4 bases from J, with 9 bases between. CDR3 sequence (DNA): TGTGCCAGCAGCCCCCTCGGGGGGGCCAACGTCCTGACTTTC. It codes for CASSPLGGANVLTF.

This clone was counted between two and nine times. The chain joins TRBV2 to TRBJ1-4; TRBD1 matches 9 bases. Germline CDR1 SNHLY, CDR2 FYNNEI. V was clipped by 5 bases and J by 8 bases; unmatched bases: 6. The CDR3 totals 14 residues. CDR3 amino acids: CASSQRQGVEKLFF. CDR3 in DNA: TGTGCCAGCAGTCAACGACAGGGGGTGGAAAAACTGTTTTTT.

The chain has TRBV18 and TRBJ2-5; a weak D match, TRBD2 (6 bases). Trimming left V 0 bases short and J 6 bases short, with 17 bases between. This CDR3 contains 16 residues. Per the germline V gene, CDR1 is KGHSH and CDR2 is LQKENI. CDR3 in DNA: TGTGCCAGCTCACCACCTGGGACTCATAAGAAGCAGACCCAGTACTTC. It encodes CASSPPGTHKKQTQYF. The whole variable domain, filled in from reference TRBV18 and TRBJ2-5, reads NAGVMQNPRHLVRRRGQEARLRCSPMKGHSHVYWYRQLPEEGLKFMVYLQKENIIDESGMPKERFSAEFPKEGPSILRIQQVVRGDSAAYFCASSPPGTHKKQTQYFGPGTRLLVL.

CDR3: CASSPLEGRTDTQYF. CDR3 sequence (DNA): TGTGCCAGCAGCCCCCTTGAGGGCCGCACAGATACGCAGTATTTT. This rearrangement joins TRBV7-3 to TRBJ2-3; possible D gene TRBD2, 5 bases. The V and J ends lost 5 bases and 1 base respectively, with 13 bases between them. The CDR3 length is 15 residues. Germline V gives CDR1 SGHTA, CDR2 FQGTGA.

The rearrangement links TRBV6-5 to TRBJ1-1; a weak D match, TRBD1 (5 bases). V was pared by 7 bases and J by 6 bases, with 12 bases between. CDR3 length equals 12 residues. In germline, CDR1 is MNHEY, CDR2 SVGAGI. The CDR3 protein is CASNNGGSEAFF. DNA for the CDR3: TGTGCCAGCAATAATGGGGGTTCTGAAGCTTTCTTT.

There are a few counts of this clone. At one end the junction does not follow the germline gene, possibly because of a read error. The chain carries TRBV7-7 and TRBJ2-1; 10 bases align to TRBD2. The CDR3 totals 15 residues. Germline CDR1 SSHAT, CDR2 FNYEAQ (reference sequence). This CDR3 is CASSSGTSATNEQFF. The CDR3 DNA sequence: TGTGCTAGCAGCTCCGGGACTAGCGCTACTAATGAGCAGTTCTTC.

J is TRBJ2-5 and V is TRBV7-9, with D maybe TRBD1 (6 bases). The V end was cut by 0 bases, the J end by 3 bases, with 11 bases between. Germline V gene sequence: CDR1 SEHNR, CDR2 FQNEAQ (reference sequence). The CDR3 has 15 residues. The CDR3: CASSLAQGPEETQYF. The CDR3 region has the DNA TGTGCCAGCAGCTTAGCTCAGGGGCCGGAAGAGACCCAGTACTTC.

V and J are TRBV12-5 and TRBJ2-3; 10 positions agree with TRBD2. The CDR3 consists of 15 residues. Germline CDR1 reads LGHNT; CDR2 reads FRNRAP. V shed 6 bases and J 1 base; nucleotides not matched to a gene: 4. The CDR3 DNA follows: TGTGCTAGTGGGGCTAGCGGGGGTGGCACAGATACGCAGTATTTT. It encodes CASGASGGGTDTQYF.

With respect to this clone: The sample has other DNA sequences that encode this CDR3 too. CDR3 sequence (DNA): TGTGCCAGCAGCTCGTCAAATACCGAAACCCAGTACTTC. Translating it yields CASSSSNTETQYF. The chain uses TRBV7-3 and TRBJ2-5; no definite D call. The germline gives CDR1 SGHTA, CDR2 FQGTGA. The CDR3 has 13 amino acids. V lost 4 bases, J lost 8 bases, and 14 bases lay in between.

The chain is built from TRBV11-3 and TRBJ2-5; maybe TRBD2 (6 bases). CDR1 and CDR2 from the germline V gene are SGHNT and YENEEA. V gave up 2 bases and J gave up 9 bases, with 19 bases separating them. The CDR3 is 15 residues long. CDR3 protein: CASSLNPGYREAQYF. The CDR3 nucleotides are TGTGCCAGCAGCTTAAACCCAGGGTATAGGGAGGCCCAGTACTTC.